The 32 T cell receptor beta chains given below trace back to one sample, sequenced in a study of T cell clonotyping in hematopoietic cell transplantation. TCRdb's copy holds only in-frame clones and misses some; the assay was immunoSEQ multiplex PCR. This sample yields about 70,000 clones, of which 85% to 95% are seen a single time; 1.5% to 2% belongs to the top ten. The sequencing input was peripheral blood mononuclear cells. These TCRs come from a man between 50 and 59 years old in good health. Some clones in this sample may be carry-over from other donors' samples.

This chain connects TRBV6-1 to TRBJ2-7; D remains ambiguous. Looked up from germline, CDR1 is MNHNS and CDR2 is SASEGT. The CDR3 is 13 amino acids. The V end lost 4 bases, the J end lost 7 bases, and 14 bases lay between the germline ends. CDR3 in DNA: TGTGCCAGCAGTGTGCACGGAGCACCTGAGCAGTACTTC. This codes for CASSVHGAPEQYF.

This clone was seen only once. The V gene is TRBV2, the J gene TRBJ1-1, with TRBD1 identical over 7 bases. Per germline, CDR1 SNHLY and CDR2 FYNNEI. CDR3 length: 13 amino acids. J was trimmed by 10 bases and V by 2 bases; bases with no gene match: 7. The CDR3 DNA sequence: TGTGCCAGCAGTGAACTTGTTTACAGGGGAGCTTTCTTT. Translating it yields CASSELVYRGAFF.

The genes are TRBV14 and TRBJ2-7, with TRBD1 identical over 8 bases. Germline CDR1 is SGHDN and CDR2 is FVKESK. The CDR3 length is 15 residues. V lost 6 bases to trimming and J lost 3 bases; unmatched junction nucleotides: 10. In nucleotides, the CDR3 is TGTGCCAGCAGTCTAGACAGGGGTGACTTCTACGAGCAGTACTTC. It translates to CASSLDRGDFYEQYF.

CDR3 DNA: TGTGCCAGCAGCTTGGGACAGGGTTACTATGGCTACACCTTC. It is translated as CASSLGQGYYGYTF. V is TRBV5-5 and J is TRBJ1-2, with 7 nucleotides matching TRBD1. V trimming: 0 bases; J trimming: 3 bases; junction bases outside the gene matches: 2. This CDR3 comprises 14 residues. The germline gives CDR1 SGHKS, CDR2 YYEKEE (reference sequence). Using reference TRBV5-5 and TRBJ1-2 for the parts outside the CDR3, the full variable domain is DAGVTQSPTHLIKTRGQQVTLRCSPISGHKSVSWYQQVLGQGPQFIFQYYEKEERGRGNFPDRFSARQFPNYSSELNVNALLLGDSALYLCASSLGQGYYGYTFGSGTRLTVV.

This chain links TRBV15 with TRBJ2-5; D may be TRBD2 (6 bases). The CDR3 has 14 residues. The V end lost 0 bases, the J end lost 5 bases, and 10 bases lay between the germline ends. The germline gives CDR1 LNHNV, CDR2 YYDKDF (reference sequence). The CDR3, as DNA: TGTGCCACCAGCAGAGATCGGGGGACGGAGACCCAGTACTTC. It is translated as CATSRDRGTETQYF.

This clone was seen just once. V and J are TRBV11-2 and TRBJ2-5; 8 bases map to TRBD2. Germline V CDR1 and CDR2: SGHAT, FQNNGV. V was clipped by 5 bases and J by 1 base; unmatched bases: 3. There are 14 residues in the CDR3. The CDR3 loop is CASSVSGAQETQYF. CDR3 nucleotides: TGTGCCAGCAGCGTTAGCGGGGCCCAAGAGACCCAGTACTTC.

This sequence joins TRBV28 and TRBJ1-1; D unclear. V was cut by 6 bases and J by 1 base, with 21 bases left in between. The CDR3 runs 17 residues. The V gene's germline CDR1 is MDHEN and CDR2 SYDVKM. The CDR3 sequence: CASSLNSVRSGNTEAFF. The CDR3 DNA sequence: TGTGCCAGCAGCCTAAACTCGGTCCGGAGTGGGAACACTGAAGCTTTCTTT.

J is TRBJ1-3 and V is TRBV5-1, with TRBD1 matching 8 bases. Germline trimming cut 4 bases from V and 0 bases from J; bases unmatched to any gene: 6. The CDR3 has 16 residues. Germline V gene lookup returns CDR1 SGHRS and CDR2 YFSETQ. This chain's CDR3 is CASSVTGGVSGNTIYF. Here the CDR3 DNA reads TGCGCCAGCAGCGTTACAGGGGGGGTCTCTGGAAACACCATATATTTT. The complete variable domain, with remaining parts taken from reference TRBV5-1 and TRBJ1-3, reads KAGVTQTPRYLIKTRGQQVTLSCSPISGHRSVSWYQQTPGQGLQFLFEYFSETQRNKGNFPGRFSGRQFSNSRSEMNVSTLELGDSALYLCASSVTGGVSGNTIYFGEGSWLTVV.

The gene calls are TRBV5-6 and TRBJ1-1, with TRBD1 identical over 7 bases. Germline V lookup: CDR1 SGHDT, CDR2 YYEEEE. This CDR3 region has 16 residues. The ends lost 3 bases at V and 4 bases at J; junction bases unmatched: 12. CDR3 nucleotides: TGTGCCAGCAGCTCTGCCATGACAGGGTTGGTCACTGAAGCTTTCTTT. Translated, it gives CASSSAMTGLVTEAFF.

The chain couples TRBV6-1 to TRBJ1-2; D remains ambiguous. This CDR3 spans 12 amino acids. Germline-derived CDR1 and CDR2 are MNHNS and SASEGT. V lost 1 base, J lost 4 bases, and 4 bases lay in between. The DNA of the CDR3 is TGTGCCAGCAGTGAAGACCGCTATGGCTACACCTTC. The encoded protein is CASSEDRYGYTF.

V usage is TRBV9 and J usage is TRBJ2-1, with D possibly matching TRBD2 (5 bases). The ends were cut back, 0 bases at V and 3 bases at J, with 16 bases in the middle. Germline CDR1 reads SGDLS; CDR2 reads YYNGEE. The CDR3 runs 17 residues. CDR3 bases: TGTGCCAGCAGCGTAGGAGGAGGCGGCAATAACTACAATGAGCAGTTCTTC. Translated: CASSVGGGGNNYNEQFF. Variable domain in full (rest from reference TRBV9 and TRBJ2-1): DSGVTQTPKHLITATGQRVTLRCSPRSGDLSVYWYQQSLDQGLQFLIQYYNGEERAKGNILERFSAQQFPDLHSELNLSSLELGDSALYFCASSVGGGGNNYNEQFFGPGTRLTVL.

V is TRBV19 and J is TRBJ1-4; D not resolved. CDR1 is LNHDA, CDR2 SQIVND, per germline (reference sequence). V was trimmed by 5 bases and J by 3 bases, leaving 4 bases between them. The CDR3 loop spans 12 amino acids. For the CDR3, the DNA is TGTGCCAGTAGTCCGGCTAATGAAAAACTGTTTTTT. Protein: CASSPANEKLFF.

The chain uses TRBV5-1 and TRBJ2-7; D remains ambiguous. The CDR3 has 15 amino acids. CDR1 SGHRS and CDR2 YFSETQ come from the germline V gene. V was shortened by 1 base and J by 2 bases, with 13 bases between the two germline ends. DNA for the CDR3: TGCGCCAGCAGCTTGTTTTCGTCGGAACCCTACGAGCAGTACTTC. Protein: CASSLFSSEPYEQYF.

This chain joins TRBV28 and TRBJ1-3; no clear D gene. Germline V CDR1 and CDR2: MDHEN, SYDVKM. V lost 6 bases and J lost 4, with 13 bases in between. The CDR3 totals 14 residues. The CDR3 here is CASRTTGSGNTIYF. Written as DNA, the CDR3 is TGTGCCAGCAGAACCACCGGTTCCGGAAACACCATATATTTT.

V and J are TRBV25-1 and TRBJ2-5; 8 bases match TRBD1. The CDR3 has 15 residues. The V gene end was trimmed by 2 bases and the J gene end by 5 bases; junction bases not matched to a gene: 7. Germline V CDR1 and CDR2: MGHDK, SYGVNS. The CDR3 sequence is CASSEPQGAGETQYF. The CDR3 DNA sequence: TGTGCCAGCAGTGAACCTCAGGGGGCCGGGGAGACCCAGTACTTC.

The chain joins TRBV7-3 to TRBJ2-1; D unresolved. V lost 6 bases, J lost 5 bases, and 8 bases lay in between. The CDR3 is made up of 12 amino acids. Germline CDR1 reads SGHTA; CDR2 reads FQGTGA. The DNA of the CDR3 is TGTGCCAGCAGTGAGCGAGACAATGAGCAGTTCTTC. Amino acids: CASSERDNEQFF.

The chain carries TRBV11-2 and TRBJ2-5; 8 bases fit TRBD2. Losses at the gene ends were 0 bases for V and 5 bases for J; bases not matched to a gene: 8. The CDR3 covers 16 residues. Per germline, CDR1 SGHAT and CDR2 FQNNGV. The DNA of the CDR3 is TGTGCCAGCAGCTTAGACGGGGGGGCTCGGCGGGAGACCCAGTACTTC. It translates to CASSLDGGARRETQYF.

J is TRBJ1-5 and V is TRBV6-6; TRBD1 matches at 8 bases. CDR3 length: 16 residues. With V trimmed by 5 bases and J by 3 bases, 9 bases remained unmatched. Looked up from germline, CDR1 is MNHNY and CDR2 is SVGAGI (reference sequence). CDR3 nucleotide sequence: TGTGCCAGCAGTCGACCACAGGGGGGGTTCAATCAGCCCCAGCATTTT. It is translated as CASSRPQGGFNQPQHF.

V is TRBV28 and J is TRBJ1-2; 8 positions match TRBD1. The CDR3 has 15 residues. V lost 7 bases and J lost 4; bases outside the gene matches: 11. In germline, CDR1 is MDHEN, CDR2 SYDVKM. The CDR3 spells CASTTTSGQAYGYTF. The CDR3 region has the DNA TGTGCCAGCACTACCACCTCGGGACAGGCCTATGGCTACACCTTC.

The genes are TRBV11-3 and TRBJ2-3; D gene ambiguous. Deletions cut 2 bases from V and 7 bases from J, with 19 bases between. The length of the CDR3 is 16 residues. Germline-derived CDR1 and CDR2 are SGHNT and YENEEA. In DNA, the CDR3 is TGTGCCAGCAGCTTAACGGGCAGGCAAGAAGGTCATACGCAGTATTTT. Its protein product is CASSLTGRQEGHTQYF.

A single count supports this clone. The chain carries TRBV4-1 and TRBJ1-5, with D possibly TRBD1 on 5 matching bases. Trimming pared 5 bases from V and 2 bases from J, leaving 19 bases between. CDR1 is MGHRA, CDR2 YSYEKL, per germline. This CDR3 has 17 residues. The CDR3 region has the DNA TGCGCCAGCAGCACGGGAGGAGGACCGGGGGGCAATCAGCCCCAGCATTTT. Translated: CASSTGGGPGGNQPQHF.

The chain employs TRBV27 and TRBJ2-3; TRBD2 agrees at 14 bases. The CDR3 loop spans 18 amino acids. The germline V gene encodes CDR1 MNHEY and CDR2 SMNVEV (reference sequence). The V and J ends lost 5 bases and 1 base, in that order; junction bases with no gene match: 8. The CDR3 loop reads CASSLLPGLAGGTDTQYF. The CDR3 nucleotides read TGTGCCAGCAGTCTTCTCCCGGGACTAGCGGGGGGCACAGATACGCAGTATTTT.

The chain employs TRBV27 and TRBJ2-7; D is uncertain. V was shortened by 3 bases and J by 2 bases, with 14 bases between the two germline ends. The CDR3 is made up of 15 amino acids. Germline V CDR1 and CDR2: MNHEY, SMNVEV (reference sequence). CDR3 protein: CASSFYGQPAYEQYF. CDR3 bases: TGTGCCAGCAGTTTTTACGGGCAGCCCGCCTACGAGCAGTACTTC.

The chain employs TRBV5-1 and TRBJ1-3, with D unclear. V was pared by 4 bases and J by 0 bases, with 14 bases between. Germline V lookup: CDR1 SGHRS, CDR2 YFSETQ. This CDR3 contains 16 residues. CDR3 amino acids: CASSPNAGSSGNTIYF. In nucleotides, the CDR3 is TGCGCCAGCAGCCCTAACGCGGGGAGCTCTGGAAACACCATATATTTT.

This clone has just one count. This chain connects TRBV30 to TRBJ1-1, with D possibly being TRBD1 (6 bases). The CDR3 spans 14 residues. Trimming left V 1 base short and J 7 bases short, with 16 bases between. In germline, CDR1 is GTSNPN, CDR2 SVGIG (reference sequence). CDR3 amino acids: CAWSAWPRGREAFF. CDR3 coding DNA: TGTGCCTGGAGTGCCTGGCCCAGGGGCCGTGAAGCTTTCTTT.

As DNA, the CDR3 is TGTGCCAGCAGAACTCAACCGGACAGTGGAGAGACCCAGTACTTC. Translating gives CASRTQPDSGETQYF. The chain uses TRBV6-1 and TRBJ2-5; D is perhaps TRBD1 (6 bases). This CDR3 region has 15 residues. Germline lookup yields CDR1 MNHNS and CDR2 SASEGT. Trimming cost V 6 bases and J 4 bases, with 18 bases left between them.

This rearrangement joins TRBV9 to TRBJ1-4, with 8 bases matching TRBD1. The V gene's germline CDR1 is SGDLS and CDR2 YYNGEE. This CDR3 is built from 15 residues. Trimming cost V 3 bases and J 3 bases; bases outside gene matches: 4. DNA for the CDR3: TGTGCCAGCAGCGACACAGGGGGGGCTAATGAAAAACTGTTTTTT. Residues: CASSDTGGANEKLFF.

The chain recombines TRBV29-1 with TRBJ2-4; D gene uncertain. This CDR3 comprises 13 residues. Trimming removed 3 bases at V and 0 bases at J, with 6 bases between. Germline V gives CDR1 SQVTM, CDR2 ANQGSEA. For the CDR3, the DNA is TGCAGCGTTGAGGCCGAAGCCAAAAACATTCAGTACTTC. It encodes CSVEAEAKNIQYF.

The V gene is TRBV4-1, the J gene TRBJ1-1, with TRBD1 as a possible D gene (5 bases). Germline values: CDR1 MGHRA, CDR2 YSYEKL. Trimming took off 0 bases at V and 12 bases at J, with 11 bases between the two ends. The CDR3 loop spans 12 amino acids. CDR3 bases: TGCGCCAGCAGCCAAGATAGCACGGGACCTTTCTTT. Encoded protein: CASSQDSTGPFF.

This sequence joins TRBV30 and TRBJ1-3; D perhaps matches TRBD1 (5 bases). Looked up from germline, CDR1 is GTSNPN and CDR2 is SVGIG (reference sequence). The V gene lost 5 bases and the J gene lost 1 base, with 12 bases spanning the gap. The CDR3 loop spans 14 amino acids. CDR3 residues: CAWDGGVSGNTIYF. CDR3 in DNA: TGTGCCTGGGACGGGGGAGTTTCTGGAAACACCATATATTTT.

Here the CDR3 reads CASSYRTGPSDGYTF. The CDR3 nucleotides are TGTGCCAGCAGTTACAGGACAGGCCCCTCGGATGGCTACACCTTC. The chain couples TRBV6-5 to TRBJ1-2, with 7 bases identical to TRBD1. The germline gives CDR1 MNHEY, CDR2 SVGAGI. J was trimmed by 6 bases and V by 2 bases; bases with no gene match: 9. CDR3 length: 15 amino acids.

This clone was observed a single time. This rearrangement joins TRBV28 to TRBJ1-4; TRBD1 might be the D (5 bases). There are 13 residues in the CDR3. V lost 8 bases to trimming and J lost 5 bases, with 12 bases between them. Germline V gene sequence: CDR1 MDHEN, CDR2 SYDVKM. Here the CDR3 reads CASFRGRNEKLFF. The DNA for the CDR3 is TGTGCCAGCTTTAGGGGCAGGAATGAAAAACTGTTTTTT.